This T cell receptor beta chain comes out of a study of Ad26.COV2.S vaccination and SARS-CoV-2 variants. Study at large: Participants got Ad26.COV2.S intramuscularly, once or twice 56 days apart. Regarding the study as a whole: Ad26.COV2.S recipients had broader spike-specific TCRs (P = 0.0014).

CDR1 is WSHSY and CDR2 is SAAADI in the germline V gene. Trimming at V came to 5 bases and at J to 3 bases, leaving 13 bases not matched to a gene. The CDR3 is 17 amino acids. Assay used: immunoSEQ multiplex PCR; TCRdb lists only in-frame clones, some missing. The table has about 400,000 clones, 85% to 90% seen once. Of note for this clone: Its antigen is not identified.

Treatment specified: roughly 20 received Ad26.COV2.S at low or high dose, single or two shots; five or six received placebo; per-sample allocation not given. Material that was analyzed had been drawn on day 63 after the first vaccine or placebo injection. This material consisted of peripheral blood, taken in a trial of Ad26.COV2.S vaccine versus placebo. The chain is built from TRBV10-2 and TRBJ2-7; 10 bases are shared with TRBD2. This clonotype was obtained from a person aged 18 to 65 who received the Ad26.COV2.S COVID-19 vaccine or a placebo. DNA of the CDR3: TGCGCCAGCAGTAGTATAGCGGGGGGACCCAAACACTACGAGCAGTACTTC. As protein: CASSSIAGGPKHYEQYF.